The T cell receptor (beta chain) under discussion was sequenced for a study of blood T cell repertoires in COVID-19. About the study: Samples taken during acute and convalescent COVID-19 were collected in the United States, Italy and Spain.

Study processing details: Reference gene primer amplification in the assay estimated nucleated cell counts. TCRdb's table, derived via immunoSEQ multiplex PCR, lists solely in-frame clones and lacks some. V and J calls and clone size are those listed in that table; D and trimming were worked out from the DNA. The table has roughly 40,000 clones, over 70% seen once. The CDR3 extends over 15 amino acids. V lost 4 bases to trimming and J lost 1 base, with 12 bases between them. Per germline, CDR1 SEHNR and CDR2 FQNEAQ (reference sequence). The chain joins TRBV7-9 to TRBJ2-3, with D tentatively TRBD1 (6 bases). Sequencing used peripheral blood. This sequence originates from a woman over 75 with acute or convalescent COVID-19. CDR3 sequence reads: CASSSGTPGTDTQYF. Here the CDR3 DNA reads TGTGCCAGCAGCTCTGGGACACCCGGCACAGATACGCAGTATTTT.